This T cell receptor beta chain appears in the sequencing data of a study of blood T cell repertoires in COVID-19. The V gene lost 4 bases and the J gene lost 5 bases, with 18 bases spanning the gap. The CDR3 extends over 15 amino acids. Germline V CDR1 and CDR2: MDHEN, SYDVKM. Measured with immunoSEQ multiplex PCR; TCRdb has only the in-frame clones, and not every one. The table shows 130,000 to 150,000 clones, with around 80% occurring only once. Specimen: peripheral blood. V is TRBV28 and J is TRBJ2-7; possibly TRBD2 for D (6 bases). This TCR was recovered from a man aged 55-75 years with active or convalescent COVID-19. CDR3 loop: CASSSAGSGSHEQYF. CDR3 nucleotide sequence: TGTGCCAGCAGTTCGGCAGGGAGCGGGTCCCACGAGCAGTACTTC.